Below are 13 T cell receptor beta chains sequenced from a single sample in a study of control samples from healthy donors and cancer patients. The protocol was immunoSEQ multiplex PCR, while the TCRdb copy is restricted to in-frame clones and leaves out a portion. In the table there are some 150,000 clones, approximately 94% of which are singletons. Sequencing input: blood. These receptors were taken from a middle-aged man in good health.

The chain recombines TRBV12-3 or TRBV12-4 with TRBJ1-2; D not resolved. The V end lost 4 bases, the J end lost 5 bases, and 5 bases lay between the germline ends. CDR3 length: 11 residues. CDR3 region: CASSYSYGYTF. Here the CDR3 DNA reads TGTGCCAGCAGTTACAGTTATGGCTACACCTTC.

A word on this clone: Other DNA variants within this sample encode the same CDR3. J is TRBJ2-1 and V is TRBV6-1, with 9 positions matching TRBD1. J gave up 9 bases and V 1 base, and 7 bases lay outside the gene matches. The germline V gene has CDR1 MNHNS and CDR2 SASEGT. The CDR3 covers 15 residues. CDR3 region: CASSEGGTGTLEQFF. The CDR3, as DNA: TGTGCCAGCAGTGAAGGTGGGACAGGGACCCTTGAGCAGTTCTTC.

V and J are TRBV10-3 and TRBJ2-3, with D perhaps TRBD1 (5 bases). CDR1 is ENHRY, CDR2 SYGVKD, per germline. CDR3 length equals 16 residues. The V and J ends lost 4 bases and 3 bases respectively, with 17 bases between them. Written as DNA, the CDR3 is TGTGCCATCAGTGGTCTTTTTGGGGCCGGGACAGATACGCAGTATTTT. Translating gives CAISGLFGAGTDTQYF.

This chain links TRBV5-1 with TRBJ1-1, with 7 positions matching TRBD1. The V gene end was trimmed by 9 bases and the J gene end by 1 base; junction bases not matched to a gene: 3. The CDR3 sequence is 12 residues long. Germline V CDR1 and CDR2: SGHRS, YFSETQ. CDR3 DNA: TGCGCCACGGGACAGACGAACACTGAAGCTTTCTTT. Its translation: CATGQTNTEAFF.

This clone has just a few counts. V and J are TRBV7-8 and TRBJ2-7; 11 bases fit TRBD1. Germline V gene lookup returns CDR1 SGHVS and CDR2 FQNEAQ. Trimming took 1 base from V and 3 from J; bases not matched to a gene: 5. CDR3 length equals 16 residues. CDR3 protein: CASSLEGQGVGYEQYF. The CDR3 DNA reads as TGTGCCAGCAGCTTAGAGGGACAGGGGGTAGGCTACGAGCAGTACTTC.

This rearrangement joins TRBV5-1 to TRBJ1-4; a possible D gene is TRBD1 (6 bases). CDR3 size: 17 residues. CDR1 is SGHRS and CDR2 is YFSETQ in the germline V gene. The V and J ends lost 0 bases and 0 bases respectively, with 12 bases between them. The CDR3 here is CASSLAPGVATNEKLFF. CDR3 coding DNA: TGCGCCAGCAGCTTGGCTCCAGGGGTTGCAACTAATGAAAAACTGTTTTTT.

The CDR3 DNA reads TGTGCCAGCAGCCCGTACGGGGCCCCCACAGATACGCAGTATTTT. Its protein product is CASSPYGAPTDTQYF. This sequence joins TRBV7-3 and TRBJ2-3; D tentatively reads TRBD1 or TRBD2 (5 bases each). V shed 5 bases and J shed 2 bases, with 14 bases lying between them. CDR3 length: 15 amino acids. Germline V lookup: CDR1 SGHTA, CDR2 FQGTGA.

This chain uses TRBV30 with TRBJ1-1; D unresolved. Germline V gives CDR1 GTSNPN, CDR2 SVGIG (reference sequence). V lost 2 bases and J lost 4, with 8 bases in between. CDR3 length: 12 residues. Here the CDR3 reads CAWSLGFTEAFF. CDR3 DNA sequence: TGTGCCTGGAGTTTGGGTTTCACTGAAGCTTTCTTT. The full variable domain, rest sourced from reference TRBV30 and TRBJ1-1, is SQTIHQWPATLVQPVGSPLSLECTVEGTSNPNLYWYRQAAGRGLQLLFYSVGIGQISSEVPQNLSASRPQDRQFILSSKKLLLSDSGFYLCAWSLGFTEAFFGQGTRLTVV.

This chain connects TRBV10-1 to TRBJ1-3; the D gene is possibly TRBD1 (5 bases). The CDR3 contains 14 residues. Per the germline V gene, CDR1 is WNHNN and CDR2 is SYGVQD (reference sequence). The germline V and J ends were trimmed by 3 bases and 0 bases, with 6 bases remaining between them. CDR3 nucleotide sequence: TGCGCCAGCAGTGATGGGGGCTCTGGAAACACCATATATTTT. Amino acids: CASSDGGSGNTIYF.

The CDR3 DNA follows: TGTGCCAGCAGCCAAGACAGGACTAGCAATCAGCCCCAGCATTTT. It specifies CASSQDRTSNQPQHF. The V call is TRBV6-5, the J call TRBJ1-5; D possibly corresponds to TRBD1 (6 bases). The CDR3 is 15 amino acids. The germline CDR1 and CDR2 sequences are MNHEY and SVGAGI. V lost 6 bases to trimming and J lost 0 bases, with 12 bases between them.

The V gene is TRBV6-1, the J gene TRBJ2-5, with unresolved D. CDR1 MNHNS and CDR2 SASEGT come from the germline V gene. The CDR3 extends over 16 amino acids. The V end was cut by 3 bases, the J end by 2 bases, with 16 bases between. The DNA of the CDR3 is TGTGCCAGCAGTGAGCGGTTCCGTTCAGCTCAAGAGACCCAGTACTTC. It is translated as CASSERFRSAQETQYF.

The chain recombines TRBV7-6 with TRBJ1-5; D is ambiguous. This CDR3 has 13 residues. Germline V CDR1 and CDR2: SGHVS, FNYEAQ. Trimming stripped 5 bases from V and 5 bases from J, with 10 bases between. The DNA of the CDR3 is TGTGCCAGCAGCCCCCAAAGAGATCAGCCCCAGCATTTT. It translates to CASSPQRDQPQHF. The variable domain in full, completed from reference TRBV7-6 and TRBJ1-5, reads GAGVSQSPRYKVTKRGQDVALRCDPISGHVSLYWYRQALGQGPEFLTYFNYEAQQDKSGLPNDRFSAERPEGSISTLTIQRTEQRDSAMYRCASSPQRDQPQHFGDGTRLSIL.

The CDR3 reads CASSLTPPSSYEQYF. The CDR3 DNA reads TGTGCCAGCAGTTTAACCCCCCCGAGCTCCTACGAGCAGTACTTC. The V and J genes are TRBV28 and TRBJ2-7, with D unresolved. This CDR3 spans 15 amino acids. In germline, CDR1 is MDHEN, CDR2 SYDVKM. Trimming pared 2 bases from V and 0 bases from J, leaving 11 bases between.